This TCR beta chain appears in the sequencing data of a study of blood T cell repertoires in COVID-19. Whole-study context: From the United States, Italy and Spain came samples of acute and convalescent COVID-19. In each case, the material was cDNA or gDNA derived from T cells, B-cell-depleted T cells, or PBMCs.

Seattle's cohort entered during active infection and was followed longitudinally. This clone was seen a handful of times. The CDR3 contains 16 residues. The V and J ends lost 2 bases and 5 bases respectively, with 16 bases between them. Germline V gives CDR1 MDHEN, CDR2 SYDVKM. Per the authors' pipeline: Amplifying reference gene primers gave estimates of nucleated cell counts. Measured with immunoSEQ multiplex PCR; TCRdb has only the in-frame clones, and not every one. Clonal size and the V and J genes are those of that table, whereas D and trimming came from the DNA. Among about 500,000 clones listed, 70% to 90% were seen once.

The source of this sequence is a woman aged 50 to 65 with COVID-19, enrolled during active disease. Material: peripheral blood. This rearrangement joins TRBV28 to TRBJ1-5; possibly TRBD1 for D (5 bases). The CDR3: CASSLPGLGGYQPQHF. The CDR3 DNA reads as TGTGCCAGCAGTTTACCCGGGTTGGGGGGTTATCAGCCCCAGCATTTT.